This T cell receptor beta chain was identified in a study of blood T cells in healthy people across ages. For the second PCR, which ran for about 7 to 11 cycles, a sample-barcoded 5' primer and a J-beta primer mix were used. TCRdb analysed the 5' RACE reads with MiXCR anew, one entry per CDR3 protein. The table records more than 750,000 distinct CDR3 sequences, roughly 28% of them present only once. Ten or more counts support this clonotype. What it recognizes is unknown. Per germline, CDR1 LGHDT and CDR2 YNNKEL (reference sequence). Trimming pared 6 bases from V and 2 bases from J, leaving 17 bases between. The CDR3 contains 15 residues. The study's findings and limits: Correlation between TCR beta diversity and naive T cell percentage was strong.

The same specimen was also included in a second study, on T cells of mothers and their children.

Specimen: blood. The genes are TRBV3-1 and TRBJ2-7; tentative D call: TRBD2 (7 bases). This receptor was obtained from a woman in her thirties or forties in good health. CDR3 nucleotide sequence: TGTGCCAGCAGTGGATGGGGGGGGCCCACCTACGAGCAGTACTTC. Its translation is CASSGWGGPTYEQYF.